This entry features one T cell receptor beta chain sequence. Its target antigen remains unknown. No base qualities exist here, and no much larger clone lies one base off it. The sample belongs to a study of blood T cell repertoires in COVID-19 (dated by TCRdb to 2020 to 2021). In the study overall: The collaborator samples originated in the United States, Italy and Spain and spanned the acute and convalescent phases of COVID-19. Where HLA class I and class II types were available, the types were taken from metadata supplied by the sample provider, not from assay-based typing. The repertoires were released in a freely available public database meant as a resource for research on the immune response to SARS-CoV-2. The samples were drawn from the first 160 participants of the ongoing ImmuneRACE study and from over a thousand subjects provided by 6 global collaborators. The sample metadata nearly always contained a de-identified subject ID, COVID-19 status, age in years and sex. The dataset comprised deeply sampled blood TCRbeta repertoires from subjects exposed to, actively infected with, or recovered from COVID-19. The material from the prospective study consisted of cDNA or gDNA derived from T cells, B-cell-depleted T cells, or PBMCs. Study-level results and caveats: The quantity of clinical and demographic metadata differed by source and by participant and was supplied without curation.

Each collaborating institution followed its own protocols to collect whole blood in K2EDTA tubes. For TCRbeta analysis, collaborator samples were shipped as frozen whole blood, as isolated PBMCs, or as DNA extracted from either sample type. The immunoSEQ Assay, a bias-controlled multiplex PCR, was used to amplify TCRbeta CDR3 regions from genomic DNA. As for the original processing: The number of nucleated cells in each sample was estimated from the amplification of reference gene primers within the assay. Sequence reads were collapsed and filtered to measure the absolute abundance of every unique TCRbeta CDR3 rearrangement. Productive Simpson clonality was computed per sample as the square root of Simpson's diversity index over productive rearrangements. As stored in TCRdb, this immuneACCESS dataset retains in-frame rearrangements with V and J assigned. A fraction of the clones does not appear; measured against another copy, unresolved V genes explain less than half of the discrepancy, and the remainder lacks a known reason. Clonal size and the V and J genes are those of that table, whereas D and trimming came from the DNA. The sample table holds roughly 95,000 clones, of which about 89% were seen once. Around 4% of the sample is taken by the ten largest.

The CDR3, cysteine through phenylalanine, is 13 amino acids long. Only the CDR3 part of the read is kept: 39 bases, read in frame from the first base. Germline trimming amounts to 6 bases on V and 9 bases on J, with 8 as the count of junction bases outside the gene matches. CDR1 and CDR2 are read off the germline V gene as MNHEY and SVGAGI. The TCR sequence derives from a woman aged 45-65 years in a cohort sampled during active COVID-19. Recombination connected TRBV6-5 to TRBJ1-5; 7 of the junction bases match TRBD1. The sample consisted of peripheral blood. The nucleotides read TGTGCCAGCAGAAGACAGGGTAGTTGGCCCCAGCATTTT. It specifies CASRRQGSWPQHF.